This entry is about one TCR beta chain. Its antigen remains unknown. This specimen comes from a study of T cell responses to AZD1222 COVID-19 vaccine. Findings of the study overall: Close to half of spike-specific TCRs reportedly recognize unmutated variant regions. Repertoire sampling happened only post peak T cell response.

The CDR3 runs to 15 residues. CDR1 is WSHSY and CDR2 is SAAADI in the germline V gene. V lost 6 bases and J lost 6, with 15 bases in between. Profiling relied on immunoSEQ multiplex PCR, and the TCRdb table lists in-frame clones only, not all of them. The sample yields 100,000 to 150,000 clones, 90% seen once. The clonotype comes from an adult in good health. The sequencing used peripheral blood, collected on day 0 of MenACWY control vaccination. This rearrangement joins TRBV10-2 to TRBJ1-6; weak D call: TRBD1 (5 bases). The CDR3: CASSTGPAGNSPLHF. As DNA, the CDR3 is TGCGCCAGCAGCACAGGACCTGCGGGTAATTCACCCCTCCACTTT.